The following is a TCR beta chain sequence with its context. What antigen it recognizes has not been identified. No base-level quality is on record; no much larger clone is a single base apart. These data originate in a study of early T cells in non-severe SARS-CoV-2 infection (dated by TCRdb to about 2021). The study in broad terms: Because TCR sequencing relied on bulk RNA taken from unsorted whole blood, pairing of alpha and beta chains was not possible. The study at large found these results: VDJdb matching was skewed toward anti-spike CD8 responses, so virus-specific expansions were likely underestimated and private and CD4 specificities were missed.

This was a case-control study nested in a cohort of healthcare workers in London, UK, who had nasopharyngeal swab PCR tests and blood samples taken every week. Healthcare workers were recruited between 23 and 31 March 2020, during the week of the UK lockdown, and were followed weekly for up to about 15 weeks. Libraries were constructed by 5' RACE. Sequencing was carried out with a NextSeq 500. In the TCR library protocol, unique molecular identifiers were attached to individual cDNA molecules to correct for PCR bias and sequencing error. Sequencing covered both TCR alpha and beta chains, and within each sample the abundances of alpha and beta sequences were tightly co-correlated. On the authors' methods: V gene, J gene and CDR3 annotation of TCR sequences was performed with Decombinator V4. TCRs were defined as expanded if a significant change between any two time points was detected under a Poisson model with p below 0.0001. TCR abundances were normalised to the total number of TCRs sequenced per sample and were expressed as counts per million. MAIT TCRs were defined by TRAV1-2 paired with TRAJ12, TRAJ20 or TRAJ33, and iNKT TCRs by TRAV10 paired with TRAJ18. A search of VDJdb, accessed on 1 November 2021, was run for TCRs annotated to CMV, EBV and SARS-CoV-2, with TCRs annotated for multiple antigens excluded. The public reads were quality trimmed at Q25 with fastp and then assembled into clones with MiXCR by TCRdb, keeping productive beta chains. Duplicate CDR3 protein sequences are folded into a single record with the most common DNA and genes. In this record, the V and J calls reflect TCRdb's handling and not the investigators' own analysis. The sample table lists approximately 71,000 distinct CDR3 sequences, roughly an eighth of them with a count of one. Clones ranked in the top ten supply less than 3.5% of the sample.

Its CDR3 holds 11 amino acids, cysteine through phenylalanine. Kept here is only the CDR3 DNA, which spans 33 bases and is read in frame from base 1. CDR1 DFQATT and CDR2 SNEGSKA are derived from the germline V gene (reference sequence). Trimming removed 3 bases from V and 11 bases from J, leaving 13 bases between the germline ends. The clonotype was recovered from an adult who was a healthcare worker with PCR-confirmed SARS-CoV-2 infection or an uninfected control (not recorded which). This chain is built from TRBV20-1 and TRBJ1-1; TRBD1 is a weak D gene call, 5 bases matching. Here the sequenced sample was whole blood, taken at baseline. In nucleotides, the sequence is TGCAGTGCTAGGGGGCAGAATGATGCTTTCTTT. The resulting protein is CSARGQNDAFF.